One sample yielded the 15 T cell receptor beta chains listed below, sequenced in a study of T cell responses to AZD1222 COVID-19 vaccine (dated by TCRdb to about 2021). The method behind the library was the immunoSEQ multiplex PCR assay. TCRdb mirrors the immuneACCESS table, restricted to in-frame sequences. Some clones are absent from its copies; in checked studies, under half trace to an unresolved V gene, and the reason for the others is unknown. The sample data list around 130,000 clones, and nearly 95% of these were observed just once. The ten largest clonotypes hold roughly 5.4% of the sample. The time point label for this specimen denotes: baseline before first vaccination. The sequencing here drew on peripheral blood, taken on day 0 of AZD1222 vaccination. The receptors derive from an adult in good health.

The J gene is TRBJ1-5, the V gene TRBV4-2; 8 bases align to TRBD1. CDR1 and CDR2 (germline): LGHNA, YNFKEQ. CDR3 length equals 18 residues. The junction had 13 bases not matched to a gene; V was cut back by 1 base and J by 5 bases. CDR3 coding DNA: TGTGCCAGCAGCCAAGTTGGTCCTCAGGGGGCGCGGGATCAGCCCCAGCATTTT. This codes for CASSQVGPQGARDQPQHF.

The CDR3 loop reads CASSQAYEQYF. CDR3 in DNA: TGTGCCAGCAGCCAAGCCTACGAGCAGTACTTC. J is TRBJ2-7 and V is TRBV14; D gene uncertain. Trimming cost V 1 base and J 2 bases, with 0 bases left between them. The CDR3 is made up of 11 amino acids. The germline CDR1 and CDR2 sequences are SGHDN and FVKESK.

J is TRBJ2-3 and V is TRBV6-4, with D perhaps being TRBD1 or TRBD2 (6 bases each). This CDR3 is 16 amino acids long. Trimming stripped 3 bases from V and 1 base from J, with 14 bases between. Germline V gene sequence: CDR1 MRHNA, CDR2 SNTAGT. The CDR3 loop is CASSEGGLVGTDTQYF. The CDR3 region has the DNA TGTGCCAGCAGTGAGGGGGGCCTAGTCGGCACAGATACGCAGTATTTT.

The genes are TRBV9 and TRBJ1-2; D remains ambiguous. V shed 4 bases and J shed 7 bases, with 17 bases lying between them. From germline, CDR1 is SGDLS and CDR2 YYNGEE. This CDR3 has 14 residues. DNA of the CDR3: TGTGCCAGCAGCCCGATTGGTTGGGGAAGTGGCTACACCTTC. Translating it yields CASSPIGWGSGYTF.

V gene TRBV19 combines with J gene TRBJ2-2; D is unclear. Germline V lookup: CDR1 LNHDA, CDR2 SQIVND (reference sequence). V lost 3 bases, J lost 7 bases, and 12 bases lay in between. The length of the CDR3 is 14 residues. CDR3 in amino acids: CASSIGQVVGELFF. The CDR3, as DNA: TGTGCCAGTAGTATTGGGCAGGTGGTCGGGGAGCTGTTTTTT.

The chain carries TRBV5-6 and TRBJ1-5; D not certain. The CDR3 is 13 amino acids. Trimming took off 1 base at V and 7 bases at J, with 9 bases between the two ends. Germline V CDR1 and CDR2: SGHDT, YYEEEE. The CDR3 region has the DNA TGTGCCAGCAGCTTGACTGGGCACCAGCCCCAGCATTTT. Amino acids: CASSLTGHQPQHF. The complete variable domain, with remaining parts taken from reference TRBV5-6 and TRBJ1-5, reads DAGVTQSPTHLIKTRGQQVTLRCSPKSGHDTVSWYQQALGQGPQFIFQYYEEEERQRGNFPDRFSGHQFPNYSSELNVNALLLGDSALYLCASSLTGHQPQHFGDGTRLSIL.

The V and J genes are TRBV2 and TRBJ2-1, with a tentative D call TRBD2 (6 bases). Germline V gene data show CDR1 as SNHLY and CDR2 as FYNNEI. With 7 bases removed from V and 0 bases from J, the gap between germline ends came to 16 bases. This CDR3 comprises 16 residues. As DNA, the CDR3 is TGTGCCAGCATACAAAATAGCGGATACTCCTACAATGAGCAGTTCTTC. Protein sequence: CASIQNSGYSYNEQFF.

This chain links TRBV19 with TRBJ2-1; the match to TRBD2 covers 7 bases. This CDR3 is built from 15 residues. CDR1 and CDR2 from the germline V gene are LNHDA and SQIVND (reference sequence). Trimming took 5 bases from V and 6 from J; bases not matched to a gene: 10. The DNA for the CDR3 is TGTGCCAGTAGTGCTAGCGGTAAGATCTCCAATGAGCAGTTCTTC. Translating gives CASSASGKISNEQFF.

A single count supports this clone. The chain joins TRBV7-9 to TRBJ2-1; 7 bases align to TRBD1. The CDR3 has 13 residues. Unmatched junction bases numbered 4, after V lost 6 bases and J lost 5 bases. The V gene's germline CDR1 is SEHNR and CDR2 FQNEAQ (reference sequence). The CDR3 here is CASSGTVDNEQFF. CDR3 in DNA: TGTGCCAGCAGTGGGACAGTGGACAATGAGCAGTTCTTC.

In its sample, this clone was seen a few times. The rearrangement links TRBV11-2 to TRBJ1-1, with D possibly matching TRBD1 (6 bases). V was clipped by 3 bases and J by 4 bases, with 12 bases between them. This CDR3 region has 14 residues. Germline V CDR1 and CDR2: SGHAT, FQNNGV. In DNA, the CDR3 is TGTGCCAGCAGCTTCCCGGGGGCGGGCACTGAAGCTTTCTTT. Its protein is CASSFPGAGTEAFF.

The chain joins TRBV15 to TRBJ2-2, with D possibly TRBD1 on 5 matching bases. Trimming removed 0 bases at V and 6 bases at J, with 8 bases between. Germline V lookup: CDR1 LNHNV, CDR2 YYDKDF (reference sequence). This CDR3 has 14 residues. CDR3 amino acids: CATSRDRAPGELFF. CDR3 DNA sequence: TGTGCCACCAGCAGAGACAGGGCCCCCGGGGAGCTGTTTTTT.

The V and J genes are TRBV29-1 and TRBJ2-1, with D perhaps TRBD1 or TRBD2 (5 bases each). The germline V gene has CDR1 SQVTM and CDR2 ANQGSEA. The CDR3 loop spans 11 amino acids. CDR3 in DNA: TGCAGGGGGACGGTGGGCAATGAGCAGTTCTTC. Translating it yields CRGTVGNEQFF.

The chain has TRBV18 and TRBJ1-2, with D possibly being TRBD1 (5 bases). This CDR3 contains 15 residues. In germline, CDR1 is KGHSH, CDR2 LQKENI. V was shortened by 3 bases and J by 8 bases, with 19 bases between the two germline ends. CDR3 coding DNA: TGTGCCAGCTCACCCTCAGCCCAGGGAGTTGAAGGCTACACCTTC. Its translation: CASSPSAQGVEGYTF. Looking up the rest from reference TRBV18 and TRBJ1-2 gives the full variable domain: NAGVMQNPRHLVRRRGQEARLRCSPMKGHSHVYWYRQLPEEGLKFMVYLQKENIIDESGMPKERFSAEFPKEGPSILRIQQVVRGDSAAYFCASSPSAQGVEGYTFGSGTRLTVV.

The chain combines TRBV13 with TRBJ1-1; a possible D gene is TRBD1 (6 bases). V was clipped by 1 base and J by 5 bases, with 14 bases between them. The CDR3 consists of 15 residues. CDR1 is PRHDT, CDR2 FYEKMQ, per germline (reference sequence). In DNA, the CDR3 is TGTGCCAGCAGCTTAGTACGGGGGCGATTGACTGAAGCTTTCTTT. Translating it yields CASSLVRGRLTEAFF.

The V call is TRBV10-1, the J call TRBJ2-7; D uncertain. The germline V gene encodes CDR1 WNHNN and CDR2 SYGVQD (reference sequence). The CDR3 length is 14 residues. Trimming took off 2 bases at V and 1 base at J, with 9 bases between the two ends. This chain's CDR3 is CASSEGTASYEQYF. The CDR3 DNA reads TGCGCCAGCAGTGAGGGAACAGCTTCCTACGAGCAGTACTTC.